This T cell receptor (beta chain) originates from a study of OX40 agonist ivuxolimab in advanced cancers. This clone was observed a few times. This CDR3 contains 12 residues. Germline V gene data show CDR1 as GTSNPN and CDR2 as SVGIG (reference sequence). V was trimmed by 0 bases and J by 7 bases, leaving 7 bases between them. TCRdb's copy holds only in-frame clones and misses some; the assay was immunoSEQ multiplex PCR. The sample yields over 55,000 clones, roughly 84% seen once. Sequencing was performed on CD4+ or CD8+ T cells sorted from blood, taken in a trial of the OX40 agonist ivuxolimab. The clonotype originates from an adult with an advanced solid tumor such as melanoma, head and neck, liver or kidney cancer. The genes are TRBV30 and TRBJ1-5, with unresolved D. The CDR3 loop reads CAWSVAGQPQHF. The DNA of the CDR3 is TGTGCCTGGAGTGTTGCTGGGCAGCCCCAGCATTTT.